This T cell receptor beta chain came from a study of Ad26.COV2.S vaccination and SARS-CoV-2 variants. Background on the study: Recipients of Ad26.COV2.S got it intramuscularly, once or twice 56 days apart.

The repertoire was sequenced with immunoSEQ multiplex PCR; TCRdb's copy has only in-frame clones and lacks some. The data contain hundreds of thousands of clones, around 89% of them singletons. The CDR3 has 16 residues. CDR1 is LNHDA, CDR2 SQIVND, per germline (reference sequence). V trimming: 6 bases; J trimming: 9 bases; junction bases outside the gene matches: 14. General study results and limits: Total responses of T cells may have been underestimated by the analyses of TCR breadth and depth.

Described treatment: some 20 received Ad26.COV2.S at low or high dose, single or two shots; a few received placebo; per-sample allocation not given. Vaccine and placebo recipients were sampled on day 63 after the first injection. In the case of this clone: The antigen remains undetermined.

This clonotype was sampled from a person aged 18-60 years who received the Ad26.COV2.S COVID-19 vaccine or a placebo. The sample consisted of peripheral blood, taken in a trial of Ad26.COV2.S vaccine versus placebo. The chain carries TRBV19 and TRBJ1-2; 12 bases map to TRBD1. CDR3 region: CASSPDRGQGAESYTF. The DNA for the CDR3 is TGTGCCAGTAGCCCCGACCGGGGACAGGGGGCCGAAAGCTACACCTTC.